Listed below are T cell receptor beta chains from one sample, sequenced in a study of CD8 T cells in Susac syndrome. TCRdb fed the immunoSEQ multiplex PCR reads into MiXCR, producing one record per CDR3 protein. The table lists around 140,000 distinct CDR3 sequences, approximately 79% of them singletons. Source material: CD8+ T cells from PBMCs. The origin of the receptors is a human donor with multiple sclerosis. Each CDR3 is given with its conserved first and last residue. Each record gives: clone size, V gene, D gene, J gene, CDR3 protein, CDR3 DNA. The D gene is left open where the match is weak. Clone size is not always given. Where it is, it says once, few, many or a class for expanded clones.

NA	TRBV13	NA	TRBJ1-3	CASSSRVMTSGNTIYF	TGTGCCAGCAGCTCCCGGGTTATGACGTCTGGAAACACCATATATTTT
NA	TRBV27	NA	TRBJ1-5	CASSLLGGNQPQHF	TGTGCCAGCAGTTTGTTAGGGGGCAATCAGCCCCAGCATTTT
few	TRBV5-4	TRBD2	TRBJ2-1	CASSLAGGPHEQFF	TGTGCCAGCAGCCTAGCGGGGGGGCCCCATGAGCAGTTCTTC
NA	TRBV25-1	NA	TRBJ1-4	CASSGHGSGDEKLFF	TGTGCCAGCAGTGGCCACGGGAGCGGGGATGAAAAACTGTTTTTT
few	TRBV6-1	NA	TRBJ1-2	CASSPTGSANYGYTF	TGTGCCAGCAGCCCTACAGGAAGCGCTAACTATGGCTACACCTTC
NA	TRBV19	NA	TRBJ2-1	CASTPPMGSNEQFF	TGTGCCAGTACCCCCCCCATGGGGAGCAATGAGCAGTTCTTC
few	TRBV6-1	TRBD1	TRBJ2-1	CASSQWDSNEQFF	TGTGCCAGCAGCCAATGGGACAGCAATGAGCAGTTCTTC
NA	TRBV7-2	TRBD2	TRBJ2-2	CASDYGTSGRSENTGELFF	TGTGCCAGCGACTATGGGACTAGCGGGAGGTCGGAAAACACCGGGGAGCTGTTTTTT
NA	TRBV19	NA	TRBJ1-5	CASSITGDSNQPQHF	TGTGCCAGTAGTATTACTGGAGATAGCAATCAGCCCCAGCATTTT
NA	TRBV12-3/TRBV12-4	TRBD1	TRBJ2-1	CASSLGQGPSLEQFF	TGTGCCAGCAGTTTAGGACAGGGGCCCTCGCTTGAGCAGTTCTTC
NA	TRBV25-1	NA	TRBJ2-1	CASSDRWGEDNEQFF	TGTGCCAGCAGTGACAGGTGGGGCGAGGACAATGAGCAGTTCTTC
NA	TRBV24-1	TRBD2	TRBJ2-3	CATTPSGASTDTQYF	TGTGCCACCACCCCTAGCGGAGCTAGCACAGATACGCAGTATTTT
NA	TRBV10-3	NA	TRBJ2-5	CAISESRAEETQYF	TGTGCCATCAGTGAGTCGCGAGCGGAAGAGACCCAGTACTTC
NA	TRBV28	NA	TRBJ2-7	CASSQGFGYEQYF	TGTGCCAGCAGCCAGGGGTTCGGATACGAGCAGTACTTC
NA	TRBV12-3/TRBV12-4	TRBD2	TRBJ2-3	CASSLSGVTDTQYF	TGTGCCAGCAGCCTTAGCGGGGTCACAGATACGCAGTATTTT
NA	TRBV19	NA	TRBJ2-6	CASTTGVGGANVLTF	TGTGCCAGTACGACCGGGGTTGGTGGGGCCAACGTCCTGACTTTC
few	TRBV7-8	TRBD1	TRBJ1-1	CASTQEGAGGGEAFF	TGTGCCAGCACCCAGGAAGGTGCAGGGGGCGGTGAAGCTTTCTTT
NA	TRBV11-2	NA	TRBJ2-2	CASSFSRATGELFF	TGTGCCAGCAGCTTTTCGCGGGCCACCGGGGAGCTGTTTTTT
NA	TRBV28	NA	TRBJ1-1	CASSLWFVGRTEAFF	TGTGCCAGCAGTTTATGGTTTGTGGGGCGGACTGAAGCTTTCTTT
NA	TRBV2	NA	TRBJ2-1	CASSEARRGHEQFF	TGTGCCAGCAGTGAAGCGCGGAGGGGGCATGAGCAGTTCTTC
NA	TRBV9	NA	TRBJ1-2	CASSSEDDPYGYTF	TGTGCCAGCAGCTCCGAGGACGATCCCTATGGCTACACCTTC
NA	TRBV18	NA	TRBJ2-5	CASSPPLETQYF	TGTGCCAGCTCACCTCCCTTAGAGACCCAGTACTTC
NA	TRBV6-1	TRBD2	TRBJ2-3	CASRPPWDYNTDTQYF	TGTGCCAGCAGGCCACCCTGGGACTACAACACAGATACGCAGTATTTT
NA	TRBV5-6	TRBD1	TRBJ2-4	CASSSGQGIKNIQYF	TGTGCCAGCAGCTCGGGACAGGGGATTAAAAACATTCAGTACTTC
NA	TRBV4-2	NA	TRBJ1-1	CASSLTEGVEAFF	TGTGCCAGCAGCCTCACTGAAGGGGTGGAAGCTTTCTTT
NA	TRBV28	NA	TRBJ1-1	CASSRLAGLNTEAFF	TGTGCCAGCAGTCGCCTGGCAGGGTTGAACACTGAAGCTTTCTTT
NA	TRBV30	NA	TRBJ2-3	CAWNPLANTDTQYF	TGTGCCTGGAACCCCCTGGCAAACACAGATACGCAGTATTTT
NA	TRBV6-1	TRBD2	TRBJ2-1	CASSGLAGDYNEQFF	TGTGCCAGCAGCGGACTAGCGGGGGACTACAATGAGCAGTTCTTC
NA	TRBV19	NA	TRBJ1-1	CASSIGRENTEAFF	TGTGCCAGTAGTATAGGACGGGAGAACACTGAAGCTTTCTTT
NA	TRBV14	NA	TRBJ2-2	CASSSQDRPGELFF	TGTGCCAGCAGCTCCCAGGACCGTCCCGGGGAGCTGTTTTTT
NA	TRBV20-1	NA	TRBJ2-2	CSARVILTGELFF	TGCAGTGCTAGAGTCATACTCACCGGGGAGCTGTTTTTT
NA	TRBV11-2	TRBD2	TRBJ2-6	CASSLPRGSGGPGANVLTF	TGTGCCAGCAGCTTACCCCGGGGTAGCGGGGGCCCTGGGGCCAACGTCCTGACTTTC
NA	TRBV5-6	NA	TRBJ1-4	CASTSSGPRDEKLFF	TGTGCCAGCACCTCCTCGGGGCCCCGGGATGAAAAACTGTTTTTT
once	TRBV24-1	TRBD1	TRBJ2-1	CATSAHPRGQGAHWENEQFF	TGTGCCACCAGTGCTCACCCCCGGGGACAGGGGGCCCACTGGGAGAATGAGCAGTTCTTC
NA	TRBV11-2	TRBD1	TRBJ2-2	CASSSTGAGELFF	TGTGCCAGCAGCTCGACAGGGGCCGGGGAGCTGTTTTTT
few	TRBV6-2/TRBV6-3	TRBD1	TRBJ2-5	CASSYTGGRETQYF	TGTGCCAGCAGTTACACAGGGGGCCGAGAGACCCAGTACTTC
NA	TRBV28	NA	TRBJ2-3	CASSLALRTDTQYF	TGTGCCAGCAGTTTAGCACTTCGCACAGATACGCAGTATTTT
NA	TRBV7-9	NA	TRBJ1-1	CASSALGQTNTEAFF	TGTGCCAGCAGCGCCCTCGGACAAACCAACACTGAAGCTTTCTTT
NA	TRBV10-3	NA	TRBJ1-5	CAISEEWTEGNQPQHF	TGTGCCATCAGTGAGGAGTGGACAGAAGGCAATCAGCCCCAGCATTTT
once	TRBV12-3/TRBV12-4	NA	TRBJ2-7	CASSASRGYEQYF	TGTGCCAGCAGCGCGTCTCGGGGCTACGAGCAGTACTTC
NA	TRBV24-1	TRBD1	TRBJ2-2	CATSEPGQGFRRSGELFF	TGTGCCACCAGTGAGCCGGGACAGGGTTTCCGAAGGTCCGGGGAGCTGTTTTTT
NA	TRBV30	NA	TRBJ2-1	CAWEGLGPGGLAGSYNEQFF	TGTGCCTGGGAGGGGCTAGGGCCCGGCGGTCTTGCTGGCTCCTACAATGAGCAGTTCTTC
NA	TRBV7-9	TRBD2	TRBJ2-3	CASSFNAAGGADTQYF	TGTGCCAGCAGCTTCAACGCAGCGGGAGGGGCAGATACGCAGTATTTT
NA	TRBV4-1	TRBD2	TRBJ2-1	CASSQGVSGVANEQFF	TGCGCCAGCAGCCAAGGGGTTAGCGGGGTAGCGAATGAGCAGTTCTTC
NA	TRBV27	NA	TRBJ2-7	CASSLSGVREQYF	TGTGCCAGCAGTTTATCAGGGGTAAGGGAGCAGTACTTC
NA	TRBV14	NA	TRBJ2-1	CASSHLQGGEQFF	TGTGCCAGCAGCCACCTCCAGGGGGGTGAGCAGTTCTTC
NA	TRBV6-5	NA	TRBJ2-1	CASSYEVGATDNEQFF	TGTGCCAGCAGTTACGAGGTCGGGGCGACCGACAATGAGCAGTTCTTC
once	TRBV5-6	NA	TRBJ2-1	CASTLGPYQEYNEQFF	TGTGCCAGCACCCTAGGACCCTATCAGGAGTACAATGAGCAGTTCTTC
NA	TRBV3-1	NA	TRBJ1-5	CASCQDMQPQHF	TGTGCCAGCTGCCAAGATATGCAGCCCCAGCATTTT
once	TRBV11-2	NA	TRBJ2-6	CASSPIIIGGANVLTF	TGTGCCAGCAGCCCGATAATCATAGGTGGGGCCAACGTCCTGACTTTC
NA	TRBV27	NA	TRBJ1-5	CASSTLSAGNQPQHF	TGTGCCAGCAGTACCCTTAGTGCGGGCAATCAGCCCCAGCATTTT
NA	TRBV15	NA	TRBJ2-3	CATSRDADTQYF	TGTGCCACCAGCAGAGATGCAGATACGCAGTATTTT
NA	TRBV12-3/TRBV12-4	TRBD1	TRBJ2-6	CASTQQGAEGANVLTF	TGTGCCAGCACCCAACAGGGGGCTGAAGGGGCCAACGTCCTGACTTTC